These 6 T cell receptor beta chains came from one sample sequenced in a study of T cell clonotyping in hematopoietic cell transplantation (dated by TCRdb to about 2021). Receptor libraries were prepared by the immunoSEQ multiplex PCR assay. TCRdb mirrors the immuneACCESS table, restricted to in-frame sequences. Some clones are absent from its copies; in checked studies, under half trace to an unresolved V gene, and the reason for the others is unknown. This sample comprises some 29,000 clones, 82% of them detected only once. Roughly 1.9% of the sample lies in the top ten. Explained via the paper, the time point label denotes: recipient sample about 28 days before transplant, after cytoreduction. The material sequenced was peripheral blood mononuclear cells, taken before stem cell transplant. These receptors were obtained from a man in his forties or fifties with acute myeloid leukemia. Some clones in this sample may be carry-over from other donors' samples.

This clone turned up a few times. The chain couples TRBV30 to TRBJ2-3, with TRBD1 as a possible D gene (5 bases). The CDR3 consists of 13 residues. V was cut by 3 bases and J by 2 bases, with 9 bases left in between. CDR1 GTSNPN and CDR2 SVGIG come from the germline V gene (reference sequence). The chain's CDR3 is CAWRPRDTDTQYF. CDR3 in DNA: TGTGCCTGGAGACCCAGGGACACAGATACGCAGTATTTT.

The chain is built from TRBV25-1 and TRBJ1-3; 7 bases agree with TRBD1. The CDR3 runs 17 residues. Germline lookup yields CDR1 MGHDK and CDR2 SYGVNS. Losses at the gene ends were 0 bases for V and 4 bases for J; bases not matched to a gene: 9. CDR3 sequence (DNA): TGTGCCAGCAGTGAATACAGGGGGGATGTGGTAGGAAACACCATATATTTT. Translated, it gives CASSEYRGDVVGNTIYF.

V and J are TRBV30 and TRBJ2-1; a weak D match, TRBD2 (5 bases). This CDR3 spans 14 amino acids. Trimming stripped 0 bases from V and 0 bases from J, with 6 bases between. The V gene's germline CDR1 is GTSNPN and CDR2 SVGIG (reference sequence). CDR3 bases: TGTGCCTGGAGTGTGGGGAGCTCCTACAATGAGCAGTTCTTC. Protein product: CAWSVGSSYNEQFF.

The genes are TRBV4-1 and TRBJ2-3; possible D gene TRBD1, 6 bases. Trimming cost V 4 bases and J 5 bases, with 22 bases left between them. The CDR3 is 17 amino acids. Per germline, CDR1 MGHRA and CDR2 YSYEKL. In DNA, the CDR3 is TGCGCCAGCAGCCGTCAAGCCCCGGGACACGTCGTAGATACGCAGTATTTT. Residues: CASSRQAPGHVVDTQYF.

J is TRBJ1-1 and V is TRBV19; tentatively, D is TRBD1 (5 bases). Looked up from germline, CDR1 is LNHDA and CDR2 is SQIVND (reference sequence). The V end was cut by 5 bases, the J end by 0 bases, with 7 bases between. The CDR3 covers 13 residues. The CDR3 nucleotides are TGTGCCAGTAGTCAACAGGTGAACACTGAAGCTTTCTTT. It encodes CASSQQVNTEAFF.

The J gene is TRBJ1-4, the V gene TRBV7-2; TRBD1 might be the D (5 bases). Germline V gives CDR1 SGHTA, CDR2 FQGNSA. The CDR3 consists of 15 residues. V lost 1 base and J 10 bases, leaving 16 bases between the germline ends. The CDR3 sequence: CASSLVPQGPGKLFF. CDR3 DNA sequence: TGTGCCAGCAGCTTAGTACCTCAGGGACCGGGAAAACTGTTTTTT.